The 26 T cell receptor beta chains reported below all come from one sample, sequenced in a study of blood T cell repertoires in COVID-19. Sequenced by immunoSEQ multiplex PCR; TCRdb stores in-frame clones only, minus some. Of fewer than 200,000 clones listed, 88% are singletons. The sequencing input was PBMCs or T cells enriched from blood (not recorded which). These receptors all come from a woman aged 18-29 years who had recovered from COVID-19.

The chain combines TRBV2 with TRBJ2-7; 9 nucleotides align to TRBD2. The germline V gene has CDR1 SNHLY and CDR2 FYNNEI. V dropped 7 bases and J dropped 3; count of bases not matched to a gene: 16. This CDR3 contains 17 residues. The CDR3 DNA sequence: TGTGCCAGCATTAACCCCCGCCGGACTAGCGAGAGCTACGAGCAGTACTTC. As protein: CASINPRRTSESYEQYF. Full variable domain (rest looked up from reference TRBV2 and TRBJ2-7): EPEVTQTPSHQVTQMGQEVILRCVPISNHLYFYWYRQILGQKVEFLVSFYNNEISEKSEIFDDQFSVERPDGSNFTLKIRSTKLEDSAMYFCASINPRRTSESYEQYFGPGTRLTVT.

V is TRBV5-5 and J is TRBJ2-3, with 8 bases lining up with TRBD1. Germline CDR1 and CDR2: SGHKS and YYEKEE (reference sequence). The V gene end was trimmed by 4 bases and the J gene end by 3 bases; junction bases not matched to a gene: 4. The CDR3 runs to 14 residues. The CDR3 sequence is CASSAGQGTDTQYF. In DNA form, the CDR3 reads TGTGCCAGCAGCGCCGGACAGGGTACAGATACGCAGTATTTT. The full variable domain, completed using reference TRBV5-5 and TRBJ2-3, is DAGVTQSPTHLIKTRGQQVTLRCSPISGHKSVSWYQQVLGQGPQFIFQYYEKEERGRGNFPDRFSARQFPNYSSELNVNALLLGDSALYLCASSAGQGTDTQYFGPGTRLTVL.

V and J are TRBV20-1 and TRBJ2-7, with 7 bases aligning to TRBD1. CDR3 length equals 14 residues. Looked up from germline, CDR1 is DFQATT and CDR2 is SNEGSKA (reference sequence). The junction had 14 bases not matched to a gene; V was cut back by 3 bases and J by 9 bases. In DNA, the CDR3 is TGCAGTGCTAGTCCCACAGGGGTCCATCTTGGGCAGTACTTC. It yields the protein CSASPTGVHLGQYF.

The chain combines TRBV19 with TRBJ1-1, with TRBD1 matching over 7 bases. CDR1 and CDR2 (germline): LNHDA, SQIVND (reference sequence). This CDR3 region has 14 residues. Germline trimming cut 6 bases from V and 1 base from J; bases unmatched to any gene: 5. CDR3 DNA sequence: TGTGCCAGTAGGGATGGACAGGCGAACACTGAAGCTTTCTTT. Amino acid sequence: CASRDGQANTEAFF.

The V and J genes are TRBV7-2 and TRBJ2-1; 7 bases are a match to TRBD2. This CDR3 contains 14 residues. Trimming removed 5 bases from V and 5 bases from J; junction bases left unmatched: 6. Germline loops: CDR1 SGHTA, CDR2 FQGNSA. As DNA, the CDR3 is TGTGCCAGCAGCCTAAGCGGGGTCCACAATGAGCAGTTCTTC. This codes for CASSLSGVHNEQFF.

The chain uses TRBV2 and TRBJ1-1; 10 bases are shared with TRBD1. Germline V gene lookup returns CDR1 SNHLY and CDR2 FYNNEI. The CDR3 runs 14 residues. The V and J ends lost 6 bases and 1 base, in that order; junction bases with no gene match: 2. DNA of the CDR3: TGTGCCAGCAGGACAGGGGGCAGGAACACTGAAGCTTTCTTT. Translation gives CASRTGGRNTEAFF.

In its sample, this clone was seen once. J is TRBJ1-6 and V is TRBV28; D is undetermined. Germline V CDR1 and CDR2: MDHEN, SYDVKM. V lost 5 bases, J lost 9 bases, and 17 bases lay in between. The CDR3 contains 15 residues. The CDR3 DNA is TGTGCCAGCAGTCCCTCCGAGGGCTTCAGTTCACCCCTCCACTTT. Its translation is CASSPSEGFSSPLHF. Combining the CDR3 with reference TRBV28 and TRBJ1-6 gives the whole variable domain DVKVTQSSRYLVKRTGEKVFLECVQDMDHENMFWYRQDPGLGLRLIYFSYDVKMKEKGDIPEGYSVSREKKERFSLILESASTNQTSMYLCASSPSEGFSSPLHFGNGTRLTVT.

In regard to this clone: The sample carries other DNA sequences with the same CDR3. The chain has TRBV3-1 (or the pseudogene TRBV3-2) and TRBJ1-2; 9 bases align to TRBD1. CDR1 and CDR2 from the germline V gene are LGHDT and YNNKEL (reference sequence). Trimming removed 1 base from V and 6 bases from J; junction bases left unmatched: 6. The CDR3 is 15 residues long. The CDR3 here is CASSQGPQGANGYTF. In nucleotides, the CDR3 is TGTGCCAGCAGCCAAGGTCCACAGGGGGCGAATGGCTACACCTTC.

This clone was seen ten or more times. V and J are TRBV4-1 and TRBJ2-5; TRBD1 might be the D (6 bases). The V and J ends lost 2 bases and 1 base respectively, with 11 bases between them. The germline CDR1 and CDR2 sequences are MGHRA and YSYEKL. The CDR3 sequence is 15 residues long. CDR3 loop: CASSQPGHSQETQYF. The CDR3 DNA sequence: TGCGCCAGCAGCCAACCGGGACACTCCCAAGAGACCCAGTACTTC.

J is TRBJ2-7 and V is TRBV4-1, with D tentatively TRBD1 (5 bases). Trimming removed 1 base at V and 4 bases at J, with 11 bases between. This CDR3 has 14 residues. Germline loops: CDR1 MGHRA, CDR2 YSYEKL. DNA of the CDR3: TGCGCCAGCAGCCAAGCTACAGGATGGTACGAGCAGTACTTC. Translating it yields CASSQATGWYEQYF.

The chain is built from TRBV5-1 and TRBJ2-7, with 7 bases aligning to TRBD1. The length of the CDR3 is 14 residues. The germline V gene encodes CDR1 SGHRS and CDR2 YFSETQ. The V and J ends lost 4 bases and 5 bases, in that order; junction bases with no gene match: 9. CDR3 in DNA: TGCGCCAGCAGCGCCGGGACAGACCGCCACGAGCAGTACTTC. Translated: CASSAGTDRHEQYF.

This sequence joins TRBV2 and TRBJ1-4; TRBD1 matches at 7 bases. The ends lost 6 bases at V and 7 bases at J; junction bases unmatched: 14. The CDR3 covers 16 residues. Germline V lookup: CDR1 SNHLY, CDR2 FYNNEI. CDR3 residues: CASRTSMGAGGEKLFF. Written as DNA, the CDR3 is TGTGCCAGCAGAACATCTATGGGGGCAGGGGGTGAAAAACTGTTTTTT.

In nucleotides, the CDR3 is TGTGGGACTAGCGGGAGGAACACCGGGGAGCTGTTTTTT. Protein sequence: CGTSGRNTGELFF. This chain joins TRBV27 and TRBJ2-2, with 13 bases lining up with TRBD2. The CDR3 contains 13 residues. Looked up from germline, CDR1 is MNHEY and CDR2 is SMNVEV (reference sequence).

The rearrangement joins TRBV7-9 to TRBJ1-6; D might be TRBD1 (6 bases). The length of the CDR3 is 14 residues. V was trimmed by 3 bases and J by 5 bases, leaving 8 bases between them. CDR1 and CDR2 (germline): SEHNR, FQNEAQ (reference sequence). The CDR3 DNA reads TGTGCCAGCAGCTTCGGACAGAATAATTCACCCCTCCACTTT. Its protein is CASSFGQNNSPLHF. Drawing the rest from reference TRBV7-9 and TRBJ1-6, the complete variable domain is DTGVSQNPRHKITKRGQNVTFRCDPISEHNRLYWYRQTLGQGPEFLTYFQNEAQLEKSRLLSDRFSAERPKGSFSTLEIQRTEQGDSAMYLCASSFGQNNSPLHFGNGTRLTVT.

The chain couples TRBV10-3 to TRBJ2-1; D unresolved. Trimming left V 10 bases short and J 4 bases short, with 20 bases between. Germline values: CDR1 ENHRY, CDR2 SYGVKD. The CDR3 has 15 residues. The CDR3 nucleotides are TGTGCCACCTCCGGTTCAACAGAGATTTACAATGAGCAGTTCTTC. It is translated as CATSGSTEIYNEQFF.

The chain recombines TRBV2 with TRBJ2-1; TRBD2 aligns across 11 bases. The CDR3 loop spans 18 amino acids. Trimming cost V 5 bases and J 0 bases; bases outside gene matches: 9. Germline values: CDR1 SNHLY, CDR2 FYNNEI. The CDR3 DNA reads TGTGCCAGCAGTCAGAGGACTAGCGGGCACCACTCCTACAATGAGCAGTTCTTC. Translated, it gives CASSQRTSGHHSYNEQFF.

The rearrangement joins TRBV5-5 to TRBJ2-1, with 7 bases that match TRBD1. Trimming cost V 0 bases and J 4 bases; bases outside gene matches: 7. The CDR3 length is 16 residues. The germline gives CDR1 SGHKS, CDR2 YYEKEE (reference sequence). The CDR3 loop reads CASSLAGTAIYNEQFF. In DNA form, the CDR3 reads TGTGCCAGCAGCTTGGCCGGGACAGCTATTTACAATGAGCAGTTCTTC.

The V gene is TRBV3-1 (or the pseudogene TRBV3-2), the J gene TRBJ1-2; D not resolved. From germline, CDR1 is LGHDT and CDR2 YNNKEL (reference sequence). This CDR3 has 14 residues. The V and J ends lost 4 bases and 7 bases respectively, with 16 bases between them. The chain's CDR3 is CASSRKGLAGGYTF. The CDR3 DNA is TGTGCCAGCAGCCGAAAGGGCCTGGCGGGTGGCTACACCTTC.

The chain is built from TRBV9 and TRBJ2-3; D is unresolved. The CDR3 spans 14 residues. Trimming removed 4 bases at V and 4 bases at J, with 13 bases between. Germline V gene lookup returns CDR1 SGDLS and CDR2 YYNGEE. The CDR3 spells CASSPSGPPDTQYF. CDR3 coding DNA: TGTGCCAGCAGCCCGAGTGGGCCCCCAGATACGCAGTATTTT. Together with reference TRBV9 and TRBJ2-3, the CDR3 gives the full variable domain: DSGVTQTPKHLITATGQRVTLRCSPRSGDLSVYWYQQSLDQGLQFLIQYYNGEERAKGNILERFSAQQFPDLHSELNLSSLELGDSALYFCASSPSGPPDTQYFGPGTRLTVL.

The V call is TRBV7-2, the J call TRBJ2-3; D may be TRBD2 (6 bases). V dropped 1 base and J dropped 1 base, with 9 bases sitting between them. The CDR3 loop spans 15 amino acids. Germline CDR1 SGHTA, CDR2 FQGNSA. The CDR3 loop reads CASSLGGLGTDTQYF. The DNA for the CDR3 is TGTGCCAGCAGCTTAGGGGGACTGGGCACAGATACGCAGTATTTT. Full variable domain (remainder filled in from reference TRBV7-2 and TRBJ2-3): GAGVSQSPSNKVTEKGKDVELRCDPISGHTALYWYRQSLGQGLEFLIYFQGNSAPDKSGLPSDRFSAERTGGSVSTLTIQRTQQEDSAVYLCASSLGGLGTDTQYFGPGTRLTVL.

Written as DNA, the CDR3 is TGTGCCAGCAGTTTACTAGGGCGGACAGTTAACCATCTCCACTTT. Protein: CASSLLGRTVNHLHF. This sequence joins TRBV27 and TRBJ1-6, with D tentatively TRBD1 (6 bases). The V end lost 2 bases, the J end lost 16 bases, and 21 bases lay between the germline ends. CDR1 and CDR2 from the germline V gene are MNHEY and SMNVEV (reference sequence). This CDR3 region has 15 residues.

This clone is a singleton in its sample. This chain uses TRBV18 with TRBJ1-5; tentatively, D is TRBD1 (5 bases). This CDR3 region has 13 residues. Germline V gives CDR1 KGHSH, CDR2 LQKENI. Deletions cut 5 bases from V and 5 bases from J, with 10 bases between. The CDR3 protein is CASSTGGYQPQHF. The CDR3 DNA reads as TGTGCCAGCTCAACTGGGGGGTATCAGCCCCAGCATTTT. Full variable domain (outside the CDR3, taken from reference TRBV18 and TRBJ1-5): NAGVMQNPRHLVRRRGQEARLRCSPMKGHSHVYWYRQLPEEGLKFMVYLQKENIIDESGMPKERFSAEFPKEGPSILRIQQVVRGDSAAYFCASSTGGYQPQHFGDGTRLSIL.

The chain employs TRBV7-6 and TRBJ2-7; TRBD1 might be the D (6 bases). Looked up from germline, CDR1 is SGHVS and CDR2 is FNYEAQ. CDR3 size: 12 residues. V lost 5 bases to trimming and J lost 4 bases, with 9 bases between them. The CDR3 nucleotides are TGTGCCAGCAGCATACAGGGTTACGAGCAGTACTTC. Its translation is CASSIQGYEQYF.

The chain uses TRBV2 and TRBJ1-1; TRBD1 is a possible D gene (5 bases). The CDR3 covers 11 residues. Trimming removed 5 bases from V and 7 bases from J, with 8 bases in between. Germline loops: CDR1 SNHLY, CDR2 FYNNEI. In DNA form, the CDR3 reads TGTGCCAGCAGTTTAGACAGTGAAGCTTTCTTT. It yields the protein CASSLDSEAFF.

The V and J genes are TRBV5-8 and TRBJ2-1; D remains unclear. This CDR3 is 16 amino acids long. CDR1 is SGHTS and CDR2 is YDEGEE in the germline V gene. The V and J ends lost 0 bases and 8 bases respectively, with 18 bases between them. The CDR3 nucleotides read TGTGCCAGCAGCTTGGCAATCAATATCCCTTCGGATGAGCAGTTCTTC. Translated, it gives CASSLAINIPSDEQFF.

A few counts support this clone. This chain connects TRBV6-5 to TRBJ1-4; the match to TRBD1 covers 8 bases. CDR1 and CDR2 from the germline V gene are MNHEY and SVGAGI. The length of the CDR3 is 15 residues. V shed 2 bases, J shed 8 bases, and the junction held 7 bases outside the gene matches. The CDR3 here is CASSYPGQGKEKLFF. Written as DNA, the CDR3 is TGTGCCAGCAGTTACCCCGGACAGGGAAAGGAAAAACTGTTTTTT.